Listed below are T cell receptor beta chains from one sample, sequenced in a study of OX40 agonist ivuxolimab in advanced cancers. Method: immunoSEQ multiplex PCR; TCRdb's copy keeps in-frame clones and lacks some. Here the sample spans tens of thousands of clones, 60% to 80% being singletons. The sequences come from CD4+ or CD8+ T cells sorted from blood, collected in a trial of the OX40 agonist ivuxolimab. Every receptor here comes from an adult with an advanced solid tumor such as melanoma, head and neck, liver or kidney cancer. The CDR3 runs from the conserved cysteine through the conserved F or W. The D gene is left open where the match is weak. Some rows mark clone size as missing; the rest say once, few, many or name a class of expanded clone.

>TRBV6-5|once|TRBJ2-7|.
CASSRPGHEQYF
TGTGCCAGCAGCCGGCCGGGGCATGAGCAGTACTTC
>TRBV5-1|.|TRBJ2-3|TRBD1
CASSPGQGMNTQYF
TGCGCCAGCAGCCCCGGACAGGGTATGAATACGCAGTATTTT
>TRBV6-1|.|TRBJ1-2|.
CASSGGALWGYTF
TGTGCCAGCAGTGGCGGGGCCCTCTGGGGCTACACCTTC
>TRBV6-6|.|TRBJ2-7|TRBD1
CASRAPGQGGREQYF
TGTGCCAGCAGAGCCCCGGGACAGGGAGGTCGGGAGCAGTACTTC
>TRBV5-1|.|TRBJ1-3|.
CASSPLGPGNTIYF
TGCGCCAGCAGCCCCCTCGGGCCCGGAAACACCATATATTTT
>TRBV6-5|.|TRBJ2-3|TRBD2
CASSRGGGTDTQYF
TGTGCCAGCAGCCGCGGGGGGGGGACAGATACGCAGTATTTT
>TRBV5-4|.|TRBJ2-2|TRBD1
CASSPQGAHTGELFF
TGTGCCAGCAGTCCTCAGGGGGCCCACACCGGGGAGCTGTTTTTT
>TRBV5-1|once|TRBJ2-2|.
CASRTGILSGVNTGELFF
TGCGCCAGCAGGACGGGAATCTTAAGCGGAGTCAACACCGGGGAGCTGTTTTTT
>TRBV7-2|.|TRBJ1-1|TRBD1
CASSSQGAGMNTEAFF
TGTGCCAGCAGCTCGCAGGGGGCGGGGATGAACACTGAAGCTTTCTTT
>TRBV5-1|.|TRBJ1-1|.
CASSLEAGNLWTEAFF
TGCGCCAGCAGCTTGGAGGCAGGGAATTTGTGGACTGAAGCTTTCTTT
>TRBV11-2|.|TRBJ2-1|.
CASSLVSAGGFGEQFF
TGTGCCAGCAGCTTAGTCTCGGCAGGGGGGTTTGGTGAGCAGTTCTTC
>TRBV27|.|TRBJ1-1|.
CASSLWGHTEAFF
TGTGCCAGCAGTTTATGGGGGCACACTGAAGCTTTCTTT
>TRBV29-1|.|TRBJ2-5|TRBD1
CSVRQGQETQYF
TGCAGCGTTAGACAGGGCCAAGAGACCCAGTACTTC
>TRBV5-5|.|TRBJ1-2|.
CASSWGDTTNYGYTF
TGTGCCAGCAGCTGGGGGGACACAACTAACTATGGCTACACCTTC
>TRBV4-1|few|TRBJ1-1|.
CASSQLLGSTEAFF
TGCGCCAGCAGCCAGTTATTAGGGAGCACTGAAGCTTTCTTT
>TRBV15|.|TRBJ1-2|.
CATSRERSPHYGYTF
TGTGCCACCAGCAGAGAACGCAGCCCTCACTATGGCTACACCTTC
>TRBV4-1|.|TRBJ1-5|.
CASSQVGHSNQPQHF
TGCGCCAGCAGCCAAGTCGGTCATAGCAATCAGCCCCAGCATTTT
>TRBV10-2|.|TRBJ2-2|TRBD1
CASSGTGKTGELFF
TGCGCCAGCAGTGGGACAGGGAAAACCGGGGAGCTGTTTTTT
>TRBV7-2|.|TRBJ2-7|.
CASSLTRGKGTYEQYF
TGTGCCAGCAGCCTTACTAGGGGGAAAGGGACCTACGAGCAGTACTTC
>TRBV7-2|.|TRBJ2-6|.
CASSYSNSGANVLTF
TGTGCCAGCAGCTACAGTAACTCTGGGGCCAACGTCCTGACTTTC
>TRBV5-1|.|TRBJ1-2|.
CASSLNAGSAGYTF
TGCGCCAGCAGCTTGAATGCGGGGTCGGCTGGCTACACCTTC
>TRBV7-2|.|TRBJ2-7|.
CASSLKDRSYF
TGTGCCAGCAGCTTGAAGGACAGATCGTACTTC
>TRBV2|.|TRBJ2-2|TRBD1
CASSLQGTGTGELFF
TGTGCCAGCAGTCTACAGGGGACGGGTACCGGGGAGCTGTTTTTT
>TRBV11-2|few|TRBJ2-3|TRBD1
CASSYGTATDTQYF
TGTGCCAGCAGCTACGGGACAGCCACAGATACGCAGTATTTT
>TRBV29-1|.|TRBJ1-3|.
CSARDGQGNTIYF
TGCAGCGCTCGGGACGGCCAGGGAAACACCATATATTTT
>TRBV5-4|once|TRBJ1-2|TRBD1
CASSPGQGYGYTF
TGTGCCAGCAGCCCCGGACAGGGGTATGGCTACACCTTC
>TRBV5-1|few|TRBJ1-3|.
CASSLAAGSGNTIYF
TGCGCCAGCAGCTTGGCCGCGGGCTCTGGAAACACCATATATTTT
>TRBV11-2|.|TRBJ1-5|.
CASSPGRDQPQHF
TGTGCCAGCAGCCCCGGCAGGGATCAGCCCCAGCATTTT
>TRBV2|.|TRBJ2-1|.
CASSELGHNIYNEQFF
TGTGCCAGCAGTGAACTAGGACACAACATCTACAATGAGCAGTTCTTC
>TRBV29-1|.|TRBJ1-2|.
CSVEDPPILSRAFPPVGYTF
TGCAGCGTTGAAGATCCGCCGATCCTCAGCCGGGCATTCCCCCCAGTTGGCTACACCTTC
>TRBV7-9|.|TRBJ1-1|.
CASSSRGTEAFF
TGTGCCAGCAGCTCAAGAGGGACTGAAGCTTTCTTT
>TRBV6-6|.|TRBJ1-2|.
CASYRGISSPHYGYTF
TGTGCCAGCTATCGGGGCATCTCCTCCCCCCACTATGGCTACACCTTC
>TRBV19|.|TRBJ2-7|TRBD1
CASSPTTGTGVNEQYF
TGTGCCAGTAGTCCGACTACCGGGACAGGGGTAAACGAGCAGTACTTC
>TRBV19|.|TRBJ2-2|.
CASSNLGNTGELFF
TGTGCCAGTAGTAACCTCGGGAACACCGGGGAGCTGTTTTTT
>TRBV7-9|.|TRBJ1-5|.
CASSLEGGLSNQPQHF
TGTGCCAGCAGCTTAGAGGGGGGGCTCAGCAATCAGCCCCAGCATTTT
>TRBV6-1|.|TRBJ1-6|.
CASSDGGTSLHF
TGTGCCAGCAGTGACGGGGGGACAAGTCTCCACTTT
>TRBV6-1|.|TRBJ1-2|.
CASTWGQPARGYTF
TGTGCCAGCACCTGGGGACAACCGGCGAGGGGCTACACCTTC
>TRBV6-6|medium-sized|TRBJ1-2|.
CASSTTGRNYGYTF
TGTGCCAGCAGCACCACTGGGAGGAACTATGGCTACACCTTC
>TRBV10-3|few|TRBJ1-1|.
CAISGTPNTEAFF
TGTGCCATCAGTGGTACACCGAACACTGAAGCTTTCTTT
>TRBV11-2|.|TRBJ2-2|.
CASRRQLEDTGELFF
TGTGCCAGCAGGCGGCAGCTCGAGGACACCGGGGAGCTGTTTTTT
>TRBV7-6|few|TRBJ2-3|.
CASSQLVTDTQYF
TGTGCCAGCAGCCAGCTAGTCACAGATACGCAGTATTTT
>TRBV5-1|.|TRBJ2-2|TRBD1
CASSPKTGGGLNTGELFF
TGCGCCAGCAGCCCTAAGACAGGGGGAGGCTTGAACACCGGGGAGCTGTTTTTT
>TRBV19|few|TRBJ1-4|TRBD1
CASSISRQGAEKLFF
TGTGCCAGTAGTATAAGCCGACAGGGGGCGGAAAAACTGTTTTTT